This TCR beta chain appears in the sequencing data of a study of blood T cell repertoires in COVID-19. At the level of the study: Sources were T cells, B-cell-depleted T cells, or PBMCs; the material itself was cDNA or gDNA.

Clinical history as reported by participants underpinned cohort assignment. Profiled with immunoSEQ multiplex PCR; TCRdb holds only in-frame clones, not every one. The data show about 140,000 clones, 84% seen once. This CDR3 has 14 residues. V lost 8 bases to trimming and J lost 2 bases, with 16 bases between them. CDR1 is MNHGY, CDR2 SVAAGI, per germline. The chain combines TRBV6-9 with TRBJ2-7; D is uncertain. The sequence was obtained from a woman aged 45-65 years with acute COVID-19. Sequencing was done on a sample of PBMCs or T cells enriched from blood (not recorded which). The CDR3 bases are TGTGCCAGCCATCGCAGCAGGTACACCTACGAGCAGTACTTC. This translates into CASHRSRYTYEQYF.